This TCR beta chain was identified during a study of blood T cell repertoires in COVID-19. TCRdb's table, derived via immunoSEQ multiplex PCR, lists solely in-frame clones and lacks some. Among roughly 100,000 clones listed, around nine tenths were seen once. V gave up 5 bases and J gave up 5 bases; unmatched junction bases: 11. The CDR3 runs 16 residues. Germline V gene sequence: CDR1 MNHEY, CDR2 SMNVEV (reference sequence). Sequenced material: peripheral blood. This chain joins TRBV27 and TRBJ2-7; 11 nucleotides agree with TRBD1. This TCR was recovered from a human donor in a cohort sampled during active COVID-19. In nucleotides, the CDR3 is TGTGCCAGCAGTGACCTAGGGACAGGGGGAGTCAACGAGCAGTACTTC. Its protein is CASSDLGTGGVNEQYF.